The present entry profiles one T cell receptor beta chain with its context. Its target is not known. This specimen belongs to a study of cytomegalovirus exposure and HLA in healthy donors. Both 60 Vbeta primers and 13 Jbeta primers went into the PCR. Clones were read by immunoSEQ multiplex PCR, and TCRdb kept only the in-frame ones, dropping some. This sample's table reports about 130,000 clones. Study results and caveats: Some TCR beta chains (roughly 160 of them) were listed as cytomegalovirus-associated. It is likely that the observed cluster of highly shared sequence variants was a sequencing artifact.

This sequence was found in a man younger than 40 in good health and CMV-seronegative. Sequenced material: PBMCs.

The CDR3 nucleotides are TGCGCCAGCAGCCAAGATTATCTAGACTCCTACGAGCAGTACTTC. This sequence encodes CASSQDYLDSYEQYF. This chain uses TRBV4-3 with TRBJ2-7; D gene uncertain. Germline V gene data show CDR1 as LGHNA and CDR2 as YSLEER. This CDR3 has 15 residues. Trimming took 0 bases from V and 0 from J, leaving 9 bases between them.